This TCR beta chain was captured by sequencing in a study of vaccination and CD4 T cells after COVID-19. Findings and caveats of the study: Within the convalescent patients, spike mono-reactivity was found in 304 of 307 vaccine-specific clones.

Sequenced with the Oncomine TCR Beta short-read assay was DNA taken from cultured CD4+ T cells. TCRdb reanalysed the PCR reads using MiXCR and keeps one entry per CDR3 protein. This sample has about 20,000 distinct CDR3 sequences, with over 50% found just once. Treatment of the sample: roughly ten-day PBMC culture with coronavirus spike peptide pools or control peptides (ViraFEST assay). The CDR3 has 14 residues. The V and J ends lost 0 bases and 14 bases respectively, with 14 bases between them. The germline gives CDR1 ENHRY, CDR2 SYGVKD. This clonotype was counted between two and nine times. Antigen specificity is unknown.

The V and J genes are TRBV10-3 and TRBJ1-6, with D unclear. The sample was CD4+ T cells from blood, cultured in vitro. This receptor was taken from a human donor who had recovered from COVID-19. Here the CDR3 DNA reads TGTGCCATCAGTGAGTCGTCAAGAGATAGGTCCCTCCACTTT. Translation: CAISESSRDRSLHF.